The T cell receptor beta chain described here comes from a study of vaccination and CD4 T cells after COVID-19. The CDR3 spans 15 residues. Germline-derived CDR1 and CDR2 are MDHEN and SYDVKM. The junction had 9 bases not matched to a gene; V was cut back by 5 bases and J by 8 bases. Concerning this clonotype: Its antigen is not known.

The Oncomine TCR Beta short-read assay generated sequence data from the DNA of cultured CD4+ T cells. Investigators obtained genomic DNA by extraction from cultured CD4+ T cells. A single record per CDR3 protein comes from TCRdb applying MiXCR to the PCR reads. The sample has under 8,000 distinct CDR3 sequences; approximately 31% are singletons. The treatment denotes: roughly ten-day PBMC culture with coronavirus spike peptide pools or control peptides (ViraFEST assay). Pre-COVID-19 pandemic sampling (2011-2018) yielded the unexposed donor's CD4+ T cells. The sequence was collected from a human donor in good health. This chain connects TRBV28 to TRBJ2-3; 11 nucleotides match TRBD2. Sequencing was performed on CD4+ T cells from blood, cultured in vitro. This CDR3 is CASSMIGTSGSTQYF. The CDR3 nucleotides are TGTGCCAGCAGTATGATAGGGACTAGCGGTTCTACGCAGTATTTT.